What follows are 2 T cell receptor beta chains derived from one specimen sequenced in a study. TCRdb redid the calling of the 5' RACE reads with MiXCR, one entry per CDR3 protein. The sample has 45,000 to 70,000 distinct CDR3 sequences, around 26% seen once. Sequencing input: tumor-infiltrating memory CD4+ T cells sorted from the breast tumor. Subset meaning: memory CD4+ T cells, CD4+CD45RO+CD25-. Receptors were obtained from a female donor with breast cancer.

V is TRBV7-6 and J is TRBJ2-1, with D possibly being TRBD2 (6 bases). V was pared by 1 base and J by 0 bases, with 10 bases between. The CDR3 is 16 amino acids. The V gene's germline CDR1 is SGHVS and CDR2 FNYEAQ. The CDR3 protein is CASSLEDYSSYNEQFF. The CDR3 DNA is TGTGCCAGCAGCTTAGAGGACTATAGCTCCTACAATGAGCAGTTCTTC.

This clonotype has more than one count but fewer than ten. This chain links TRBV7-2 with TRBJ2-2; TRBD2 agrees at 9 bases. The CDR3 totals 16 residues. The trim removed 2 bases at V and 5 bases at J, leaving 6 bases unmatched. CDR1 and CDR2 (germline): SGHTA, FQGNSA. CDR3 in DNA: TGTGCCAGCAGCTTACTAGCGGGATCGCTGACCGGGGAGCTGTTTTTT. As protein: CASSLLAGSLTGELFF.